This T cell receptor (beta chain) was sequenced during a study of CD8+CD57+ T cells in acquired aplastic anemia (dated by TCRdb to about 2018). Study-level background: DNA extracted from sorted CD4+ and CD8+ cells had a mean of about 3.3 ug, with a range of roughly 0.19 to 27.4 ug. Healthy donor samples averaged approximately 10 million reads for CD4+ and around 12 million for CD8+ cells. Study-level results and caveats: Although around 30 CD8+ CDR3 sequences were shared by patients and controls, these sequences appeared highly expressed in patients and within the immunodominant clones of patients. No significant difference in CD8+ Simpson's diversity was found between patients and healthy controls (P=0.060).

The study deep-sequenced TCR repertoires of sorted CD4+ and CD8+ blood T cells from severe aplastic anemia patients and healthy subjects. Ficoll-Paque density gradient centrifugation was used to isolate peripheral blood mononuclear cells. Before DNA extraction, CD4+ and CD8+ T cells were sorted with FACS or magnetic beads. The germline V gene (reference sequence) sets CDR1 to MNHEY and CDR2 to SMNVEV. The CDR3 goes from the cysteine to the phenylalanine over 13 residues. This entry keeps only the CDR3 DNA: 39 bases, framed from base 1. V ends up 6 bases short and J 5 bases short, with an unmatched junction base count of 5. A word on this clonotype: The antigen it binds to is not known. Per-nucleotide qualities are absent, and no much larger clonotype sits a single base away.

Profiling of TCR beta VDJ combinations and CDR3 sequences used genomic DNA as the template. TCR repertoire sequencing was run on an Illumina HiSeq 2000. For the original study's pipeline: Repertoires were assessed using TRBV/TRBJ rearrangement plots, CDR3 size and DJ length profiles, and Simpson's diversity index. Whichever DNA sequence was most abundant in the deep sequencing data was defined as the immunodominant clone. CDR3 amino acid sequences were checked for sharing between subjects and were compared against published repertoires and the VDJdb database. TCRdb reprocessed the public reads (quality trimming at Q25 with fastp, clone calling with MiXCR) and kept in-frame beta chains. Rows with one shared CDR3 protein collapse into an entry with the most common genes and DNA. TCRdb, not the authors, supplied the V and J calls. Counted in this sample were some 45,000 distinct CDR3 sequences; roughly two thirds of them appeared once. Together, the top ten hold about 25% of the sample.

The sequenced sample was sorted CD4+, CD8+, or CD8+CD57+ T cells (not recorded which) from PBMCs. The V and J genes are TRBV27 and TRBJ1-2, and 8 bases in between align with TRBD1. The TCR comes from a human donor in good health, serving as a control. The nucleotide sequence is TGTGCCAGCAGCTGGGACAGGACTTATGGCTACACCTTC. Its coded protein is CASSWDRTYGYTF.